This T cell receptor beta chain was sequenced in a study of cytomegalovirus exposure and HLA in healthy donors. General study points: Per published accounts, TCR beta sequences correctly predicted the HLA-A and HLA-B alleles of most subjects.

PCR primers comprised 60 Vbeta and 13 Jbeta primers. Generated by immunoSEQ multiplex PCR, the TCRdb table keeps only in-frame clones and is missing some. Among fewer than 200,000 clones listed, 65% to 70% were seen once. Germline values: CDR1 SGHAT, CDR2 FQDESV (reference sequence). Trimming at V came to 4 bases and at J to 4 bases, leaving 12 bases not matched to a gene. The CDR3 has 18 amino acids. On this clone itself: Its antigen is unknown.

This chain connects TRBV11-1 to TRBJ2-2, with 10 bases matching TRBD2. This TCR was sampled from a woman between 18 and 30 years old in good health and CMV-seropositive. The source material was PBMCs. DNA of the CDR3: TGTGCCAGCAGCTCCATAGGGGGGCTAGCGGGAGTCACCGGGGAGCTGTTTTTT. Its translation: CASSSIGGLAGVTGELFF.